This TCR beta chain came from a study of blood T cell repertoires in COVID-19. V was cut by 8 bases and J by 1 base, with 13 bases left in between. The CDR3 is 14 residues long. Per the germline V gene, CDR1 is LNHDA and CDR2 is SQIVND (reference sequence). Produced via immunoSEQ multiplex PCR; TCRdb's table is partial and in-frame only. This table holds some 320,000 clones, around 90% found once. This chain uses TRBV19 with TRBJ2-3, with D perhaps TRBD2 (6 bases). Sequenced: PBMCs or T cells enriched from blood (not recorded which). The receptor's source is a man between 60 and 75 years old who had recovered from COVID-19. In nucleotides, the CDR3 is TGTGCCAGTTCCCTCGGGGGAGGCACAGATACGCAGTATTTT. This encodes CASSLGGGTDTQYF.